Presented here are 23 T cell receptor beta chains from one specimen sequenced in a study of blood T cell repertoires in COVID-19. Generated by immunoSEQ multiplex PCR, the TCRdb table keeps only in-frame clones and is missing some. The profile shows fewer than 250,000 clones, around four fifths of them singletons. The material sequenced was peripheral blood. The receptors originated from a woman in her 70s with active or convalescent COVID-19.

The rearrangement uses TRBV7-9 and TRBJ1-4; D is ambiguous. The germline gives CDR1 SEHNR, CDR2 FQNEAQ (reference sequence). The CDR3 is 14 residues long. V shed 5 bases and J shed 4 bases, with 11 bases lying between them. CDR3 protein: CASSPDWSNEKLFF. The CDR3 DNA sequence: TGTGCCAGCAGCCCGGACTGGAGTAATGAAAAACTGTTTTTT.

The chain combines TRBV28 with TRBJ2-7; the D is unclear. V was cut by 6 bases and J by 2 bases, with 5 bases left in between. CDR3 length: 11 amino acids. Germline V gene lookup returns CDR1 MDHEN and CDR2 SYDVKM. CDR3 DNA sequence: TGTGCCAGCAGCCCAGCCTACGAGCAGTACTTC. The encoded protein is CASSPAYEQYF. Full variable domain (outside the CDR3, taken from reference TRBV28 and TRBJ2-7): DVKVTQSSRYLVKRTGEKVFLECVQDMDHENMFWYRQDPGLGLRLIYFSYDVKMKEKGDIPEGYSVSREKKERFSLILESASTNQTSMYLCASSPAYEQYFGPGTRLTVT.

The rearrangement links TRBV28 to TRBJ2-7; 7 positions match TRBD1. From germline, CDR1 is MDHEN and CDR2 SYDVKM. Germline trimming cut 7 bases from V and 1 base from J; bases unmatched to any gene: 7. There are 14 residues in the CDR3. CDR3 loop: CASTLPGQSYEQYF. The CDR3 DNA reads TGTGCCAGCACTCTTCCGGGACAGTCCTACGAGCAGTACTTC.

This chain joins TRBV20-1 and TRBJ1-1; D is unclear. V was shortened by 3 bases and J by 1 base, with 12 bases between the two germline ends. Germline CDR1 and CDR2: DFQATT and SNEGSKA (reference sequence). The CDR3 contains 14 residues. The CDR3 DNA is TGCAGTGCTAGTCCCTCCGCAGGGAACACTGAAGCTTTCTTT. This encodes CSASPSAGNTEAFF.

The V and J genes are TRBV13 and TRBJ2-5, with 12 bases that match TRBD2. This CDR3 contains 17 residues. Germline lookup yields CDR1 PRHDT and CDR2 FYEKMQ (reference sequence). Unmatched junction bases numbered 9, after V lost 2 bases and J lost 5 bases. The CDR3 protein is CASSLRLAGGPGETQYF. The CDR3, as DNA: TGTGCCAGCAGCTTACGGCTAGCGGGAGGGCCAGGGGAGACCCAGTACTTC.

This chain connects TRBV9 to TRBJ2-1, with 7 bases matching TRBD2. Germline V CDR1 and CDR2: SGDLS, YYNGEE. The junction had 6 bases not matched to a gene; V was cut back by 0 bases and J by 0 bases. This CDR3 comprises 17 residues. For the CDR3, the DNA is TGTGCCAGCAGCGTAGCCAGCGGGGCGAGCTCCTACAATGAGCAGTTCTTC. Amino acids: CASSVASGASSYNEQFF.

The CDR3 here is CASSELGLSEQYF. The CDR3 nucleotides are TGTGCCAGCAGTGAACTGGGACTTTCCGAGCAGTACTTC. J is TRBJ2-7 and V is TRBV2, with D perhaps matching TRBD2 (6 bases). The CDR3 is 13 amino acids. Germline CDR1 SNHLY, CDR2 FYNNEI. Trimming removed 2 bases at V and 6 bases at J, with 11 bases between.

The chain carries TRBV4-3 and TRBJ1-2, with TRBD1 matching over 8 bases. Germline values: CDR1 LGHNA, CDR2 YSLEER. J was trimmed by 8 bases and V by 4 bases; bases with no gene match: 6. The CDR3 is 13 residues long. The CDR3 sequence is CASSRQGAHGYTF. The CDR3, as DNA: TGCGCCAGCAGCCGGCAGGGGGCGCACGGCTACACCTTC.

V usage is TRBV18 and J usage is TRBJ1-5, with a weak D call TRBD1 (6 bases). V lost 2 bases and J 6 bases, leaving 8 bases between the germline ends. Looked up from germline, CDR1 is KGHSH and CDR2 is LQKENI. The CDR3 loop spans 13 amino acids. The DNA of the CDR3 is TGTGCCAGCTCACCAGGGGGCAGTCAGCCCCAGCATTTT. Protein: CASSPGGSQPQHF.

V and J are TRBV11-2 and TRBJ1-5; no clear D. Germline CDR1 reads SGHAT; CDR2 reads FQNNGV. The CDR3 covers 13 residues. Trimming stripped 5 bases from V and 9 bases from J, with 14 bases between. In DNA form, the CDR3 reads TGTGCCAGCAGCACCTCAGAGCGAAGGCCCCAGCATTTT. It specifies CASSTSERRPQHF.

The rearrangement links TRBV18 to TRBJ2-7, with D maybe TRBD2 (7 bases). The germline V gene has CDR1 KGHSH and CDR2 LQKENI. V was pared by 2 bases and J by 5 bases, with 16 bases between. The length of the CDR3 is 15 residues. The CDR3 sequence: CASSPAVSGGDEQYF. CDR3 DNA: TGTGCCAGCTCACCAGCCGTCTCGGGGGGCGACGAGCAGTACTTC.

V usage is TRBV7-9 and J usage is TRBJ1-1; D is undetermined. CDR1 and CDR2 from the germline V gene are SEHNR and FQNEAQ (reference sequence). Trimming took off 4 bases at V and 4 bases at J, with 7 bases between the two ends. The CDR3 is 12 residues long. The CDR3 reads CASSSGRTEAFF. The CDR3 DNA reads TGTGCCAGCAGCTCTGGGCGCACTGAAGCTTTCTTT. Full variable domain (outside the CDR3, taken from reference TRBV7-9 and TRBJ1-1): DTGVSQNPRHKITKRGQNVTFRCDPISEHNRLYWYRQTLGQGPEFLTYFQNEAQLEKSRLLSDRFSAERPKGSFSTLEIQRTEQGDSAMYLCASSSGRTEAFFGQGTRLTVV.

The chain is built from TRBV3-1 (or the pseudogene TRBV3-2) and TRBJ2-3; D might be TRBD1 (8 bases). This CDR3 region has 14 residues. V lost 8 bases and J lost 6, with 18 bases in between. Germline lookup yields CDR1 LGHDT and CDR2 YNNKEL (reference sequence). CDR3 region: CASSWEGQADTQYF. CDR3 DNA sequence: TGTGCCAGCTCCTGGGAGGGACAGGCCGATACGCAGTATTTT.

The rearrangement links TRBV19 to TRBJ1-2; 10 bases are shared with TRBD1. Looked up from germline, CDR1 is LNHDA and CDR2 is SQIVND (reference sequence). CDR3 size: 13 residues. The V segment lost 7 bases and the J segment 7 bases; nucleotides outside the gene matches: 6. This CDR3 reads CASTPDRGIGYTF. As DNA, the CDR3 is TGTGCCAGTACCCCGGACAGGGGGATTGGCTACACCTTC.

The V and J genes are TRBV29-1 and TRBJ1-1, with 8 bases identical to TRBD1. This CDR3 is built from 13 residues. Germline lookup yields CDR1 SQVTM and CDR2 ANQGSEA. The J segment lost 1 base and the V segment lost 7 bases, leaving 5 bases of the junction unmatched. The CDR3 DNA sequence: TGCAGCGCACTCGGGACAGGGAACACTGAAGCTTTCTTT. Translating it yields CSALGTGNTEAFF.

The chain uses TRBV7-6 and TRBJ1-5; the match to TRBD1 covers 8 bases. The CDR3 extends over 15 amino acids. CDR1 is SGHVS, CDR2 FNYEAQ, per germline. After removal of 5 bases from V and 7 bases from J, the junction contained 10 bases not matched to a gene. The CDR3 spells CASSPQGAFGQPQHF. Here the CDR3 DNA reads TGTGCCAGCAGCCCTCAGGGGGCGTTTGGCCAGCCCCAGCATTTT. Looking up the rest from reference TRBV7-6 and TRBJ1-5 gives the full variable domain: GAGVSQSPRYKVTKRGQDVALRCDPISGHVSLYWYRQALGQGPEFLTYFNYEAQQDKSGLPNDRFSAERPEGSISTLTIQRTEQRDSAMYRCASSPQGAFGQPQHFGDGTRLSIL.

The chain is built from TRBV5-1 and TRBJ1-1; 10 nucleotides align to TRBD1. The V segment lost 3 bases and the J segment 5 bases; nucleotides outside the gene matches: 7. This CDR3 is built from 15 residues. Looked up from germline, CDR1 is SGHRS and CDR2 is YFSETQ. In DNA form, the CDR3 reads TGCGCCAGCAGCTCCCTTGACAGGGGGCAAACTGAAGCTTTCTTT. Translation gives CASSSLDRGQTEAFF.

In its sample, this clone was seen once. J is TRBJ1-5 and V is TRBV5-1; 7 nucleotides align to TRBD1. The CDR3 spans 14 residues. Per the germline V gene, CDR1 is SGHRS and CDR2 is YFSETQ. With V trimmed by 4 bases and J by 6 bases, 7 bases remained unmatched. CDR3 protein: CASSPGGPGQPQHF. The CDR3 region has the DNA TGCGCCAGCAGCCCAGGGGGACCAGGTCAGCCCCAGCATTTT.

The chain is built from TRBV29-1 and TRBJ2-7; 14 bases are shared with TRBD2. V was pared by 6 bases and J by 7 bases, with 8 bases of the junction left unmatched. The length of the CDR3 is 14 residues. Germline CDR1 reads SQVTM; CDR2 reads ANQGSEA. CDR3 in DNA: TGCAGCGTGGCGACGGGACTAGCGGGAGATGAGCAGTACTTC. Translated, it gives CSVATGLAGDEQYF.

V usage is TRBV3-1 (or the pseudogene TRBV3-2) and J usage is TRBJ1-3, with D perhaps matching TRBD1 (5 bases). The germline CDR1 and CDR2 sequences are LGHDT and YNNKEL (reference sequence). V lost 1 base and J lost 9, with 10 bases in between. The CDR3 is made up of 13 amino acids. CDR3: CASSQARGGTIYF. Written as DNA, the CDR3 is TGTGCCAGCAGCCAAGCTCGGGGGGGCACCATATATTTT.

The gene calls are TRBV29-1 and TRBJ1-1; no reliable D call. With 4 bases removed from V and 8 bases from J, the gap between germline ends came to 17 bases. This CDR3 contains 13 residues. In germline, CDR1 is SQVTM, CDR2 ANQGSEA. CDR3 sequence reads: CSVGGSGGREAFF. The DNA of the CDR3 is TGCAGCGTTGGAGGGTCGGGTGGCAGAGAAGCTTTCTTT.

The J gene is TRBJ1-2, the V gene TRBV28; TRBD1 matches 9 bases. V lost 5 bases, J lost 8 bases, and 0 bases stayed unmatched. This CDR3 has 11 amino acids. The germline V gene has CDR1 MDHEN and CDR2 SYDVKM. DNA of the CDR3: TGTGCCAGCAGTACAGGGGGCGGCTACACCTTC. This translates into CASSTGGGYTF.

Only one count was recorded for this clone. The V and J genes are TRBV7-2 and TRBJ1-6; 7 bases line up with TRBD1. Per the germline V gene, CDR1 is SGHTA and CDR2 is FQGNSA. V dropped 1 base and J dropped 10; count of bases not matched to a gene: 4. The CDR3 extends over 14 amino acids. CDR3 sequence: CASSLGVGGSPLHF. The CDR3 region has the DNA TGTGCCAGCAGCTTAGGTGTAGGGGGCTCACCCCTCCACTTT.